This T cell receptor (beta chain) was recovered during a study of monozygotic twins with inflammatory bowel disease (dated by TCRdb to the late 2010s). Concerning the study at large: The complete study included around 30 monozygotic twin pairs: 19 IBD-discordant Danish pairs and nine German pairs, of which four were IBD-concordant and five were IBD-discordant. The search for disease-associated traits relied mainly on comparing, within discordant pairs, IBD patients with their genetically identical healthy co-twins. Each individual had, on average, about 151 000 unique TCRalpha sequences and 181 000 unique TCRbeta sequences available for analysis. Results the study describes overall, beyond this receptor: The results gave no support for a single strong signal or clonotype linked to IBD. TCRbeta repertoire diversity, by inverse Simpson index, was decreased in IBD patients compared with their healthy co-twins. Concordant and discordant twins showed no difference in repertoire similarity, possibly because of limited statistical power. IBD patients shared fewer clonotypes with other individuals than healthy twins did, most markedly in patients showing signs of disease activity. The analysis was unable to tell different T cell subtypes apart. Background noise and inter-individual variability may have been introduced into the repertoires by the differing immunosuppressive treatments among patients.

According to the germline V gene (reference sequence), CDR1 reads DFQATT and CDR2 reads SNEGSKA. The CDR3 sequence holds 14 residues, the cysteine and phenylalanine included. This entry has no DNA. Libraries were prepared through 5' RACE. Preparation of each TCR library used around 3,500 ng of total RNA. For each sample, cDNA was synthesized in eight separate reactions using SMARTScribe reverse transcriptase. Unique molecular identifiers containing a 6-nucleotide sample barcode were introduced through template switching during cDNA synthesis. TCRalpha and TCRbeta cDNA was amplified in two nested PCRs of 16 and 9 cycles, and bead purification was carried out after each PCR. Before amplification, the cDNA was both treated with uracil DNA-glycosylase and purified with the QIAquick PCR purification kit. The second PCR added Illumina TruSeq-compatible adapters along with sample-specific barcodes. TapeStation and Qubit were used to check library quality and concentration, and around 5.3 ng of each library was pooled. The pooled libraries were sequenced with 2 x 100 bp reads and custom sequencing primers on an Illumina HiSeq2500 single-index Rapid Run. In the original analysis: UMI-based consensus assembly with MiGEC version 1.2.6 was used to correct PCR and sequencing errors. MiXCR version 2.1.1 was used to carry out V(D)J alignment, clonotype assembly and CDR3 extraction. To normalise gene usage, clonotype sharing and MAIT/NKT TCR abundance, the analysis used the top 1000, 10 000 and 20 000 clonotypes per sample. Diversity was computed as the inverse Simpson index with the vegan R package after downsampling to 27 000 UMIs. Paired Mann-Whitney U tests on discordant twin pairs were used, with Benjamini-Hochberg multiple-testing correction. Following TCRdb reprocessing, every CDR3 protein sequence forms one entry, and DNA is not provided. It is TCRdb's table, rather than the study itself, that gives the V and J calls and clone size. The sample table holds approximately 330,000 distinct CDR3 sequences. Jointly, the top ten make up around 2% of the sample.

On this clonotype: Its antigen is not yet known.

From each donor, a roughly 2.7 ml peripheral blood sample was collected into PAXgene tubes and stored at -80 degrees C. Without any T cell sorting, total RNA was extracted from whole blood using the PAXgene blood miRNA kit on an automated QIAcube. Peripheral blood from monozygotic twin pairs concordant or discordant for inflammatory bowel disease was subjected to deep TCRalpha and TCRbeta repertoire profiling with unique molecular barcoding. Smoking habits were recorded for all twin pairs, and each individual was classified as a current, former or never smoker. Recombination joined TRBV20-1 with TRBJ1-1. The source is a human donor with ulcerative colitis or Crohn's disease, or a healthy co-twin of an affected twin (not recorded which). The specimen was blood. For the CDR3, the sequence is CSARDSGMNTEAFF.